The clone carrying this T cell receptor beta chain was seen at least ten times. No antigen is known for it. The data stem from a study of response to subunit inactivated influenza vaccine. Study-level results: Each seasonal influenza vaccination, the authors suggested, recruits few new T cells.

A single record per CDR3 protein comes from TCRdb applying MiXCR to the RT-PCR reads. The table records hundreds of thousands of distinct CDR3 sequences, roughly 27% of them present only once. Trimming cost V 1 base and J 2 bases; bases outside gene matches: 7. This CDR3 region has 15 residues. Germline values: CDR1 DFQATT, CDR2 SNEGSKA (reference sequence). This clonotype was sampled from a man between 45 and 60 years old who received an inactivated influenza vaccine. This specimen consisted of CD4+ T cells sorted from PBMCs, obtained more than 4 days after vaccination. The chain uses TRBV20-1 and TRBJ2-7; TRBD1 agrees at 8 bases. The CDR3 DNA follows: TGCAGTGCTAGAGTTGGGGGGACAGGAACCTACGAGCAGTACTTC. Protein product: CSARVGGTGTYEQYF.